The entry that follows covers one T cell receptor beta chain sequence. Its matching antigen is unknown. Deletions cut 2 bases from V and 3 bases from J, with 12 bases between. The CDR3 consists of 15 residues. The germline V gene encodes CDR1 SEHNR and CDR2 FQNEAQ (reference sequence). This specimen belongs to a study of cytomegalovirus exposure and HLA in healthy donors. For the study at large: Out of about 410 genotyped donors, about 80% belonged to the Caucasian-associated ancestry cluster. General study findings and limits: Presence/absence analyses rested on an assumption that sequencing depth was roughly uniform across donors. Further analysis, carried out later, found HLA-associated TCR beta chains more clonally expanded than equally common other chains. Accurate prediction of most subjects' HLA-A and HLA-B alleles from TCR beta sequences was reported.

PCR amplification relied on 60 Vbeta primers (plus 13 Jbeta primers). Sequenced by immunoSEQ multiplex PCR; TCRdb stores in-frame clones only, minus some. Of around 110,000 clones listed, 55% to 70% are singletons. The V and J genes are TRBV7-9 and TRBJ2-3, with D possibly matching TRBD1 (6 bases). What was sequenced was PBMCs. The source of this sequence is a woman under 40 in good health and CMV-seronegative. CDR3 coding DNA: TGTGCCAGCAGCTTACAGGGGTTGGGGACAGATACGCAGTATTTT. Encoded protein: CASSLQGLGTDTQYF.